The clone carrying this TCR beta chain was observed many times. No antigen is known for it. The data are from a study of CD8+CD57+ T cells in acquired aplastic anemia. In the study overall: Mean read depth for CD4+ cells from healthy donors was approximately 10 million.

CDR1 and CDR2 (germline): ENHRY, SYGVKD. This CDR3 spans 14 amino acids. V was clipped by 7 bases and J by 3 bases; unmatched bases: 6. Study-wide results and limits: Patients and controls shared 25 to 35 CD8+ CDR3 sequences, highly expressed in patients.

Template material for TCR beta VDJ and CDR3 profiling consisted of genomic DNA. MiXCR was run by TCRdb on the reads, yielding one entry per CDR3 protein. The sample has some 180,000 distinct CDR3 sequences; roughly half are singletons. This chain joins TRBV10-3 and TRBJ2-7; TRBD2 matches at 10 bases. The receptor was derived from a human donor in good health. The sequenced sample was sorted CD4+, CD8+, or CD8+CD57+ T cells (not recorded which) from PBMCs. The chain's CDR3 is CAIMEAGGFYEQYF. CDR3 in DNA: TGTGCCATCATGGAAGCGGGAGGGTTCTACGAGCAGTACTTC.